This T cell receptor (beta chain) derives from a study of technical replicates of blood from several donors. V was shortened by 7 bases and J by 1 base, with 14 bases between the two germline ends. CDR3 length: 14 amino acids. Germline V gives CDR1 ENHRY, CDR2 SYGVKD. Some clones are missing from TCRdb's copy, which holds only in-frame ones; the method was immunoSEQ multiplex PCR. Of roughly 79,000 clones listed, approximately 93% were seen once; the top ten hold about 0.41%. The chain is built from TRBV10-3 and TRBJ2-7; D remains ambiguous. The source material was T cells isolated from PBMCs. The TCR was taken from a human donor in good health. Written as DNA, the CDR3 is TGTGCCATCACAACTGTTGCGAAATCCTACGAGCAGTACTTC. Translated: CAITTVAKSYEQYF.